These 18 T cell receptor beta chains originate from one sample sequenced in a study of T cell repertoires in cytomegalovirus infection (dated by TCRdb to between 2018 and 2021). The instrument was an Illumina HiSeq 1500. Using fastp at Q25 and MiXCR, TCRdb reprocessed the public reads and kept productive beta chains. Rows are combined by CDR3 protein, so each entry shows the most common genes and DNA. Recorded for this sample are 65,000 to 95,000 distinct CDR3 sequences; roughly 3.7% of them occurred a single time. Over 4.5% of the sample lies in the top ten. The sequencing sample was made of PBMCs. The receptors were gathered from a human donor in good health (CMV status not recorded). Some clones in this sample may be carry-over from other donors' samples.

This clonotype appeared many times. The chain has TRBV7-2 and TRBJ2-4, with TRBD2 identical over 8 bases. In germline, CDR1 is SGHTA, CDR2 FQGNSA. V lost 2 bases to trimming and J lost 7 bases; unmatched junction nucleotides: 10. The CDR3 extends over 16 amino acids. CDR3 amino acids: CASSLSGTRRPNIQYF. The CDR3 nucleotides are TGTGCCAGCAGCTTAAGTGGGACTAGAAGACCGAACATTCAGTACTTC.

This clonotype was counted many times. J is TRBJ1-2 and V is TRBV7-2, with D unclear. Trimming shortened V by 3 bases and J by 4 bases, and 9 bases separated the two germline ends. The CDR3 is 13 residues long. CDR1 and CDR2 (germline): SGHTA, FQGNSA. The CDR3 protein is CASSFKGSYGYTF. Written as DNA, the CDR3 is TGTGCCAGCAGCTTTAAGGGTAGCTATGGCTACACCTTC.

By share, this clonotype counts as medium-sized. This sequence joins TRBV7-2 and TRBJ2-1; D not resolved. V lost 2 bases and J lost 4, with 15 bases in between. The CDR3 spans 16 residues. CDR1 and CDR2 (germline): SGHTA, FQGNSA. CDR3 region: CASSLPLGRTYNEQFF. The CDR3 DNA follows: TGTGCCAGCAGCTTACCCCTTGGACGCACGTACAATGAGCAGTTCTTC.

In this sample, this clonotype turned up many times. The chain recombines TRBV7-2 with TRBJ2-3; D possibly corresponds to TRBD1 (5 bases). Germline V gene sequence: CDR1 SGHTA, CDR2 FQGNSA. V was clipped by 0 bases and J by 4 bases, with 8 bases between them. The CDR3 is 14 amino acids. CDR3 region: CASSLARVSDTQYF. In nucleotides, the CDR3 is TGTGCCAGCAGCTTAGCCAGGGTCTCAGATACGCAGTATTTT.

This clonotype occurred many times. The chain is built from TRBV5-5 and TRBJ2-5; 7 nucleotides match TRBD1. The CDR3 consists of 13 residues. Trimming at V came to 2 bases and at J to 4 bases, leaving 2 bases not matched to a gene. The V gene's germline CDR1 is SGHKS and CDR2 YYEKEE (reference sequence). CDR3 DNA sequence: TGTGCCAGCAGCTTAAGACAGGGAGAGACCCAGTACTTC. The encoded protein is CASSLRQGETQYF.

This clonotype was recorded at least ten times. This rearrangement joins TRBV13 to TRBJ2-1; 14 bases agree with TRBD2. Germline CDR1 is PRHDT and CDR2 is FYEKMQ (reference sequence). There are 19 residues in the CDR3. With V trimmed by 5 bases and J by 0 bases, 9 bases remained unmatched. The DNA for the CDR3 is TGTGCCAGCAGCACACCCGGGACTAGCGGGGGTAGCTCCTACAATGAGCAGTTCTTC. Translated, it gives CASSTPGTSGGSSYNEQFF.

This clonotype was seen repeatedly, ten times or more. The chain couples TRBV18 to TRBJ2-5, with D uncertain. Looked up from germline, CDR1 is KGHSH and CDR2 is LQKENI. The CDR3 has 14 amino acids. Between the trimmed V and J ends, which lost 4 bases and 2 bases, there was a span of 11 bases. The CDR3 bases are TGTGCCAGCTCACAGGTCCTCGGACAAGAGACCCAGTACTTC. This codes for CASSQVLGQETQYF. The entire variable domain, with the rest obtained from reference TRBV18 and TRBJ2-5, is as follows: NAGVMQNPRHLVRRRGQEARLRCSPMKGHSHVYWYRQLPEEGLKFMVYLQKENIIDESGMPKERFSAEFPKEGPSILRIQQVVRGDSAAYFCASSQVLGQETQYFGPGTRLLVL.

This clonotype came up many times. The chain links TRBV19 to TRBJ2-5, with D hard to call. CDR3 length: 14 amino acids. Germline CDR1 reads LNHDA; CDR2 reads SQIVND (reference sequence). V was shortened by 3 bases and J by 1 base, with 9 bases between the two germline ends. The DNA of the CDR3 is TGTGCCAGTAGTATGGGCGGCTCCCAAGAGACCCAGTACTTC. Amino acid sequence: CASSMGGSQETQYF.

To note about this clonotype: Germline is not matched at one junction end, which may reflect a read error. The chain employs TRBV7-2 and TRBJ1-1, with D possibly TRBD1 on 5 matching bases. This CDR3 comprises 15 residues. CDR1 is SGHTA and CDR2 is FQGNSA in the germline V gene. CDR3 residues: CASSLPDVLDTEAVF. The CDR3 nucleotides read TGTGCCAGCAGCTTACCCGATGTGTTGGACACTGAAGCTGTGTTT.

This clonotype has at least ten counts. V and J are TRBV2 and TRBJ1-4; TRBD1 matches at 8 bases. The trim removed 7 bases at V and 5 bases at J, leaving 6 bases unmatched. Germline lookup yields CDR1 SNHLY and CDR2 FYNNEI. The CDR3 length is 14 residues. The DNA of the CDR3 is TGTGCCAGCACAAGGACAGGGAAAAATGAAAAACTGTTTTTT. Its translation: CASTRTGKNEKLFF.

This clonotype was detected many times. This may be a read error: a much more frequent sequence differs by one nucleotide. The chain combines TRBV15 with TRBJ2-1, with TRBD2 identical over 7 bases. There are 15 residues in the CDR3. V lost 0 bases and J lost 10; bases outside the gene matches: 9. Germline V gene sequence: CDR1 LNHNV, CDR2 YYDKDF (reference sequence). The CDR3 here is CATSRDLGGGGEQFF. In DNA, the CDR3 is TGTGCCACCAGCAGAGATCTGGGGGGGGGGGGGGAGCAGTTCTTC.

This clonotype was recorded at least ten times. The chain is built from TRBV20-1 and TRBJ2-7; D perhaps matches TRBD2 (5 bases). This CDR3 spans 12 amino acids. Trimming left V 6 bases short and J 3 bases short, with 12 bases between. Germline CDR1 DFQATT, CDR2 SNEGSKA (reference sequence). In nucleotides, the CDR3 is TGCAGTGCCGCCCCTAGCATCTACGAGCAGTACTTC. It translates to CSAAPSIYEQYF.

The sample holds many counts of this clonotype. This sequence joins TRBV27 and TRBJ1-3; D unresolved. This CDR3 is built from 15 residues. CDR1 is MNHEY, CDR2 SMNVEV, per germline (reference sequence). The V end was cut by 1 base, the J end by 6 bases, with 13 bases between. The CDR3 nucleotides are TGTGCCAGCAGTTTATTGGGCGGCTCGCCAAACACCATATATTTT. It translates to CASSLLGGSPNTIYF.

The table lists this clonotype with many counts. The chain links TRBV3-1 to TRBJ1-2; D is uncertain. The CDR3 sequence is 15 residues long. V lost 3 bases and J 0 bases, leaving 11 bases between the germline ends. Looked up from germline, CDR1 is LGHDT and CDR2 is YNNKEL (reference sequence). The CDR3 nucleotides read TGTGCCAGCAGCCACTACCGGGAAACTAACTATGGCTACACCTTC. Protein sequence: CASSHYRETNYGYTF.

This clonotype was found many times. The rearrangement joins TRBV20-1 to TRBJ2-1; no definite D call. Trimming removed 2 bases from V and 0 bases from J, with 11 bases in between. The CDR3 is 15 amino acids. In germline, CDR1 is DFQATT, CDR2 SNEGSKA (reference sequence). Written as DNA, the CDR3 is TGCAGTGCTAGACTCCAAGGGCTCTCCTACAATGAGCAGTTCTTC. It is translated as CSARLQGLSYNEQFF.

At least ten counts were recorded for this clonotype. The chain employs TRBV28 and TRBJ1-3, with D unresolved. CDR1 and CDR2 from the germline V gene are MDHEN and SYDVKM. The CDR3 runs 14 residues. V was shortened by 4 bases and J by 4 bases, with 11 bases between the two germline ends. The DNA of the CDR3 is TGTGCCAGCAGTTCTCCCCGGAGGGGAAACACCATATATTTT. This encodes CASSSPRRGNTIYF.

This sequence joins TRBV19 and TRBJ2-5; the D gene is possibly TRBD1 (5 bases). The CDR3 runs to 11 residues. Germline CDR1 LNHDA, CDR2 SQIVND (reference sequence). V was pared by 5 bases and J by 4 bases, with 5 bases between. Here the CDR3 reads CASSGAETQYF. CDR3 DNA sequence: TGTGCCAGTAGTGGGGCAGAGACCCAGTACTTC.

This clonotype was detected many times. The chain employs TRBV28 and TRBJ2-7, with D perhaps assigned TRBD1 or TRBD2 (6 bases each). The CDR3 consists of 13 residues. V was cut by 6 bases and J by 2 bases, with 11 bases left in between. CDR1 MDHEN and CDR2 SYDVKM come from the germline V gene. The chain's CDR3 is CASRWRGAYEQYF. CDR3 bases: TGTGCCAGCAGGTGGAGGGGGGCCTACGAGCAGTACTTC.